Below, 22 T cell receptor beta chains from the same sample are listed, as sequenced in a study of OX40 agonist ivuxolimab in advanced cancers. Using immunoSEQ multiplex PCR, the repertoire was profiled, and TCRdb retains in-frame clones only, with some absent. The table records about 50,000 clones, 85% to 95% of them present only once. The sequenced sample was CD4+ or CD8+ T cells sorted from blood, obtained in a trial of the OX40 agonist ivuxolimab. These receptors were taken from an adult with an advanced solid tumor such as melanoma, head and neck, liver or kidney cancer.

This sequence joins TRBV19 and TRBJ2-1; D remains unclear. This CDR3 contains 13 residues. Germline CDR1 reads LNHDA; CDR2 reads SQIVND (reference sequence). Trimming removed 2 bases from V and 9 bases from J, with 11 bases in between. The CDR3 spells CASSISLSGEQFF. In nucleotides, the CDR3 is TGTGCCAGTAGTATATCGTTGTCAGGTGAGCAGTTCTTC.

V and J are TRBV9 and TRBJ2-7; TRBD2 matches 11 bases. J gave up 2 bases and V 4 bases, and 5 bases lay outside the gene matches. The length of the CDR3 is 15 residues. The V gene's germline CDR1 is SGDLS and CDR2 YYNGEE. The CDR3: CASSPGLAGAYEQYF. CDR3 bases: TGTGCCAGCAGCCCCGGACTAGCGGGTGCCTACGAGCAGTACTTC. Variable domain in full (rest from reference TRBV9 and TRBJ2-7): DSGVTQTPKHLITATGQRVTLRCSPRSGDLSVYWYQQSLDQGLQFLIQYYNGEERAKGNILERFSAQQFPDLHSELNLSSLELGDSALYFCASSPGLAGAYEQYFGPGTRLTVT.

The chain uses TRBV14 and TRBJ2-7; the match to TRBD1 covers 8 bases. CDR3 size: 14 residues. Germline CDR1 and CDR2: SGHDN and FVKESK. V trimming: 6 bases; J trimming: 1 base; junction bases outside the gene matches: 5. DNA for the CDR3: TGTGCCAGCAGTCGGACAGGGAGATCCTACGAGCAGTACTTC. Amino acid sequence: CASSRTGRSYEQYF.

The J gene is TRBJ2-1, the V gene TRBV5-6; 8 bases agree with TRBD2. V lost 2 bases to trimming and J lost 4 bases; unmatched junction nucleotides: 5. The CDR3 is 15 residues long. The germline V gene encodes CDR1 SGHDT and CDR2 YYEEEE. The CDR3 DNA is TGTGCCAGCAGCTTAGGCGGGAGGACTTACAATGAGCAGTTCTTC. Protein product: CASSLGGRTYNEQFF.

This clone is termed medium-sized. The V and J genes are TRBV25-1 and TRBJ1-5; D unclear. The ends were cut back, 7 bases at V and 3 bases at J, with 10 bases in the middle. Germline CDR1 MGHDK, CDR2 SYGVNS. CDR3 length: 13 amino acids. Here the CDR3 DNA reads TGTGCCAGCATAGGGAGACCCAATCAGCCCCAGCATTTT. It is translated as CASIGRPNQPQHF.

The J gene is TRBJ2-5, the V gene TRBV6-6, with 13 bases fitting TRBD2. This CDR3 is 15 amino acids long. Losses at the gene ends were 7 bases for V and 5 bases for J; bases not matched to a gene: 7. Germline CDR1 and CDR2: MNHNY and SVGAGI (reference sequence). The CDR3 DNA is TGTGCCAGCACTCCTGAGGGACTAGCGGGGGAGACCCAGTACTTC. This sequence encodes CASTPEGLAGETQYF.

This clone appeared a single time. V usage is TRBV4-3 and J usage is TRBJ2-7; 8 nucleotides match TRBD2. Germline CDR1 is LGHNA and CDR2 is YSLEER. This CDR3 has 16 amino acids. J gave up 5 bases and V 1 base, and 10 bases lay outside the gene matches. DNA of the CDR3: TGCGCCAGCAGCCAAGGGTATCAAGCGGGAGTTAACGAGCAGTACTTC. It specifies CASSQGYQAGVNEQYF.

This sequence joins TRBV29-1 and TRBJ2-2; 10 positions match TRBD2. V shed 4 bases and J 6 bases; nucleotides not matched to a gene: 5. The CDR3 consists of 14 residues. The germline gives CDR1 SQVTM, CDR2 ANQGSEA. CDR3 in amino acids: CSVATSGISGELFF. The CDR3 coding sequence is TGCAGCGTTGCTACTAGCGGGATCTCCGGGGAGCTGTTTTTT.

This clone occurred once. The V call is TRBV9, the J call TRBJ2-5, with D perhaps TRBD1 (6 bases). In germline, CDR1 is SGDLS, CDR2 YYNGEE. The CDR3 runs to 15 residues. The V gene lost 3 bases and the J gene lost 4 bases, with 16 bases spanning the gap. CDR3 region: CASSARDNGGETQYF. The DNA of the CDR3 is TGTGCCAGCAGCGCCCGGGACAATGGAGGAGAGACCCAGTACTTC.

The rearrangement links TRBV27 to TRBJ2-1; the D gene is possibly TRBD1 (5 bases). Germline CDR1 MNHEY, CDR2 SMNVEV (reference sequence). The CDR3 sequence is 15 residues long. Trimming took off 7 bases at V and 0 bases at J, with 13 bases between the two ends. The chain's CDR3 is CASTKTGPSYNEQFF. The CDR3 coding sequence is TGTGCCAGCACTAAAACAGGACCCTCCTACAATGAGCAGTTCTTC.

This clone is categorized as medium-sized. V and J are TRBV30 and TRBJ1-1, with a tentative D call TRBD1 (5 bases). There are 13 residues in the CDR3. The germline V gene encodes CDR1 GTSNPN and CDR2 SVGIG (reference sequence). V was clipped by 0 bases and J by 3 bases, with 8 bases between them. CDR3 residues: CAWSVSGYTEAFF. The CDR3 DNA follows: TGTGCCTGGAGTGTATCAGGGTACACTGAAGCTTTCTTT.

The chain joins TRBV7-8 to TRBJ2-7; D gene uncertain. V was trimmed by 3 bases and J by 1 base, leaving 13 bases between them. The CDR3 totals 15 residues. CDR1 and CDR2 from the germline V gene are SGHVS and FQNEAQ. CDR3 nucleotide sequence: TGTGCCAGCAGCTTTTGGACCGGTGGTTCCTACGAGCAGTACTTC. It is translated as CASSFWTGGSYEQYF.

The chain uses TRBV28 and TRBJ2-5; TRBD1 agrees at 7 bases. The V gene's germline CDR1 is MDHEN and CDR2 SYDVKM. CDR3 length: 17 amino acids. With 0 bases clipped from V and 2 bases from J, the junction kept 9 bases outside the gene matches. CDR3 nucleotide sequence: TGTGCCAGCAGTTTATGGGGACAGACCGGAATTCAAGAGACCCAGTACTTC. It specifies CASSLWGQTGIQETQYF.

The CDR3 bases are TGCGCCAGCAGCCATGTTTCGACAGTCAACTACGAGCAGTACTTC. Translated: CASSHVSTVNYEQYF. The genes are TRBV4-1 and TRBJ2-7; possibly TRBD1 for D (5 bases). The length of the CDR3 is 15 residues. The germline CDR1 and CDR2 sequences are MGHRA and YSYEKL. Trimming took 3 bases from V and 3 from J, leaving 15 bases between them.

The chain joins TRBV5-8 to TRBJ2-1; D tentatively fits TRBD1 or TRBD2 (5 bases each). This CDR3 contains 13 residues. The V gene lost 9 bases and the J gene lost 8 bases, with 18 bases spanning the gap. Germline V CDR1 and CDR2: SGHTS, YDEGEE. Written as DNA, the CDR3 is TGTGCCACAGGCAGCGTCTGGGGGTATGAGCAGTTCTTC. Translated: CATGSVWGYEQFF.

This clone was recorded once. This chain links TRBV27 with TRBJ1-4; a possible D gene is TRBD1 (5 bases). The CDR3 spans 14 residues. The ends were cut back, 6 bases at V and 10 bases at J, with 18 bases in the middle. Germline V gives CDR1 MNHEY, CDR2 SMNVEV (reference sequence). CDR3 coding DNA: TGTGCCAGCAGGGAGATGGGGCCAAGAGGAAAACTGTTTTTT. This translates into CASREMGPRGKLFF.

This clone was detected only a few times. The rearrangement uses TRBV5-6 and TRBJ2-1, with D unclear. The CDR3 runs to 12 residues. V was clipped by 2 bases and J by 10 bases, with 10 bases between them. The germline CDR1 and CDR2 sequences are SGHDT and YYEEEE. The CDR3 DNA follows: TGTGCCAGCAGCTTTGGTCGGGTGGAGCAGTTCTTC. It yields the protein CASSFGRVEQFF.

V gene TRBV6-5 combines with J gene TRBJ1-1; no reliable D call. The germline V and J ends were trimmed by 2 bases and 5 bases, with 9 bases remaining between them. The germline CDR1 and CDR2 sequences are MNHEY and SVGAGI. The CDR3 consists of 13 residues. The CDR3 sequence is CASSYIPGTEAFF. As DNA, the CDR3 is TGTGCCAGCAGTTACATCCCGGGAACTGAAGCTTTCTTT.

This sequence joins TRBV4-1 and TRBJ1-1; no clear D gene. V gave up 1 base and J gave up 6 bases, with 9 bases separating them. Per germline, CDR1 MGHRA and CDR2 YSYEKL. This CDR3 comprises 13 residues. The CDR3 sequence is CASSQALGSEAFF. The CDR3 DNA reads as TGCGCCAGCAGCCAAGCCCTAGGATCTGAAGCTTTCTTT.

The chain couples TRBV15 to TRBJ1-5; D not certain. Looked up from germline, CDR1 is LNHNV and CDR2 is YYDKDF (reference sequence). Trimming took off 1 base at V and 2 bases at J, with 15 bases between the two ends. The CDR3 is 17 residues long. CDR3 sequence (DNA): TGTGCCACCAGCAGAGGACCGTCCCGGGAGGGCAATCAGCCCCAGCATTTT. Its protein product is CATSRGPSREGNQPQHF.

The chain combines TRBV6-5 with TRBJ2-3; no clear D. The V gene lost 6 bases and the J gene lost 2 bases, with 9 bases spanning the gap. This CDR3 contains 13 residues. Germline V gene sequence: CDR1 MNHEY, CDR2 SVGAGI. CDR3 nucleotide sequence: TGTGCCAGCAGCCCCGGTTCCACAGATACGCAGTATTTT. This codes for CASSPGSTDTQYF.

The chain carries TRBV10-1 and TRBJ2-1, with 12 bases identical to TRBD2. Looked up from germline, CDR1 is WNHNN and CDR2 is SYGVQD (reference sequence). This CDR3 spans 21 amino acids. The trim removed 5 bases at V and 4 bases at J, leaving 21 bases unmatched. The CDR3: CASSPSLTSGRGVRGYNEQFF. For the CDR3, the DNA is TGCGCCAGCAGTCCAAGCTTGACTAGCGGGAGAGGGGTAAGGGGTTACAATGAGCAGTTCTTC.